The entry that follows covers one TCR beta chain sequence. No antigen is known for it. Base qualities are not provided; no much larger clone lies one nucleotide away. TCRbeta CDR3 regions were amplified from genomic DNA by means of the immunoSEQ Assay, a bias-controlled multiplex PCR. As for the original processing: Nucleated cell counts per sample were estimated from amplification of reference gene primers within the assay. To quantify the absolute abundance of each unique TCRbeta CDR3 rearrangement, sequence reads were collapsed and filtered. For each sample, productive Simpson clonality was calculated by taking the square root of Simpson's diversity index across productive rearrangements. TCRdb took this table from immuneACCESS and kept in-frame rearrangements with V and J called. Such tables lack part of the clones; where checked against another copy, unresolved V genes explain under half of the gap, and the rest is unexplained. The DNA was the basis for D and trimming; V, J and clone size are from that table. Counted in this sample were approximately 150,000 clones; around 90% of them appeared once. Approximately 5% of the sample comes from the top ten.

From the germline V gene (reference sequence), CDR1 is DFQATT and CDR2 is SNEGSKA. CDR3 length: 15 amino acids, cysteine to phenylalanine. Only the CDR3 part of the read is kept: 45 bases, read in frame from the first base. Trimming at the junction amounts to 3 bases on V and 4 bases on J, and the germline ends lie 19 bases apart. This sample was taken from a study of blood T cell repertoires in COVID-19 (dated by TCRdb to 2020 to 2022). With regard to the full study: Samples from collaborators originated in the United States, Italy and Spain and spanned both the acute and convalescent phases of COVID-19. The prospective study material was composed of cDNA or gDNA derived from T cells, B-cell-depleted T cells, or PBMCs. Subjects who had been exposed to COVID-19, were actively infected with it, or had recovered from it provided the deeply sampled blood TCRbeta repertoires that made up the dataset. A freely available public database, intended as a resource for researchers studying the immune response to SARS-CoV-2, is where the repertoires were released. Samples came from the ongoing ImmuneRACE study (first 160 participants) plus 1,254 subjects from 6 global collaborators. The sample metadata nearly always contained a de-identified subject ID, COVID-19 status, age in years and sex. Where available, HLA class I and class II types were taken from metadata supplied by the sample provider and were not determined by assay-based typing. General findings and caveats noted by the study authors: How much clinical and demographic metadata was included differed by source and by participant, and the metadata was provided uncurated.

One collaborating source in Seattle enrolled patients while the patients were actively infected and followed the patients over time throughout the course of disease. The collaborating institutions used their own protocols to collect whole blood in K2EDTA tubes. For TCRbeta analysis, collaborator samples were shipped as frozen whole blood, as isolated PBMCs, or as DNA extracted from either sample type. This receptor was identified in a man aged 18 to 29 with COVID-19, enrolled during active disease. The chain is encoded by TRBV20-1 joined to TRBJ2-7; the D gene is possibly TRBD1, with 6 bases matching. The source material was peripheral blood. The nucleotide sequence is given as TGCAGTGCTAGTCTCCCAGGGGCCCCTGGGTACGAGCAGTACTTC. Its protein product is CSASLPGAPGYEQYF.